These 32 T cell receptor beta chains were all obtained from the same sample, sequenced in a study of technical replicates of blood from a few donors. Measured with immunoSEQ multiplex PCR; TCRdb has only the in-frame clones, and not every one. The table includes some 70,000 clones, about 97% detected once. The specimen sequenced was T cells isolated from PBMCs. The receptor source for this set is a human donor in good health.

The V gene is TRBV28, the J gene TRBJ2-7; the D is unclear. The CDR3 sequence is 10 residues long. Germline-derived CDR1 and CDR2 are MDHEN and SYDVKM. Trimming pared 5 bases from V and 3 bases from J, leaving 2 bases between. The CDR3 region has the DNA TGTGCCAGCAGTCTCTACGAGCAGTACTTC. Its protein is CASSLYEQYF.

The gene calls are TRBV30 and TRBJ2-3; 7 positions agree with TRBD1. Trimming removed 1 base from V and 6 bases from J; junction bases left unmatched: 7. Germline CDR1 GTSNPN, CDR2 SVGIG (reference sequence). The CDR3 is made up of 14 amino acids. The CDR3 nucleotides read TGTGCCTGGAGTGAAGGGCAGGGGGTCGATACGCAGTATTTT. Encoded protein: CAWSEGQGVDTQYF.

The genes are TRBV10-3 and TRBJ2-1, with D hard to call. CDR1 and CDR2 from the germline V gene are ENHRY and SYGVKD. This CDR3 has 14 amino acids. Trimming took 7 bases from V and 9 from J, leaving 19 bases between them. CDR3: CAITDMGPTGEQFF. In DNA, the CDR3 is TGTGCCATCACCGACATGGGCCCTACTGGTGAGCAGTTCTTC.

J is TRBJ1-2 and V is TRBV19, with D perhaps matching TRBD1 (5 bases). Trimming left V 6 bases short and J 4 bases short, with 9 bases between. The CDR3 covers 12 residues. Looked up from germline, CDR1 is LNHDA and CDR2 is SQIVND (reference sequence). CDR3 sequence: CASRATGYGYTF. The CDR3 region has the DNA TGTGCCAGTAGAGCTACAGGCTATGGCTACACCTTC.

The genes are TRBV4-3 and TRBJ2-2, with a tentative D call TRBD1 (6 bases). CDR3 length: 14 residues. The germline V gene has CDR1 LGHNA and CDR2 YSLEER. V was pared by 8 bases and J by 5 bases, with 15 bases between. CDR3 sequence: CASGRGSSTGELFF. The CDR3 DNA sequence: TGCGCCAGCGGAAGGGGGTCTTCGACCGGGGAGCTGTTTTTT.

The rearrangement links TRBV7-2 to TRBJ2-1, with D maybe TRBD1 (6 bases). CDR3 length: 12 residues. V was clipped by 5 bases and J by 10 bases, with 12 bases between them. Germline CDR1 and CDR2: SGHTA and FQGNSA. CDR3 loop: CASSPPDREQFF. CDR3 sequence (DNA): TGTGCCAGCAGCCCCCCCGACAGGGAGCAGTTCTTC.

The chain uses TRBV27 and TRBJ2-7; 10 bases are shared with TRBD2. With V trimmed by 6 bases and J by 0 bases, 11 bases remained unmatched. The length of the CDR3 is 17 residues. Germline CDR1 reads MNHEY; CDR2 reads SMNVEV (reference sequence). The CDR3 spells CASSPGPGLAASYEQYF. The DNA for the CDR3 is TGTGCCAGCAGCCCGGGCCCTGGACTAGCGGCCTCCTACGAGCAGTACTTC.

V is TRBV7-2 and J is TRBJ2-3, with a tentative D call TRBD1 (5 bases). The CDR3 covers 14 residues. In germline, CDR1 is SGHTA, CDR2 FQGNSA. Trimming shortened V by 6 bases and J by 6 bases, and 16 bases separated the two germline ends. CDR3 in amino acids: CASSLSAWGDTQYF. CDR3 DNA sequence: TGTGCCAGCAGTCTAAGCGCCTGGGGCGATACGCAGTATTTT. The whole variable domain, filled in from reference TRBV7-2 and TRBJ2-3, reads GAGVSQSPSNKVTEKGKDVELRCDPISGHTALYWYRQSLGQGLEFLIYFQGNSAPDKSGLPSDRFSAERTGGSVSTLTIQRTQQEDSAVYLCASSLSAWGDTQYFGPGTRLTVL.

This chain links TRBV9 with TRBJ1-2; D is unclear. Germline loops: CDR1 SGDLS, CDR2 YYNGEE. The CDR3 covers 14 residues. V dropped 0 bases and J dropped 3 bases, with 9 bases sitting between them. CDR3 in amino acids: CASSVASDYYGYTF. In DNA form, the CDR3 reads TGTGCCAGCAGCGTAGCTAGCGACTACTATGGCTACACCTTC.

The chain joins TRBV15 to TRBJ2-2, with a weak D call TRBD1 (5 bases). CDR3 length: 13 amino acids. V shed 1 base and J shed 8 bases, with 8 bases lying between them. The germline CDR1 and CDR2 sequences are LNHNV and YYDKDF (reference sequence). CDR3 in DNA: TGTGCCACCAGCAGAGTCAGGGCTGGGGAGCTGTTTTTT. It codes for CATSRVRAGELFF.

V usage is TRBV28 and J usage is TRBJ1-4; 8 nucleotides agree with TRBD1. The CDR3 length is 16 residues. Germline V gene lookup returns CDR1 MDHEN and CDR2 SYDVKM. J lost 8 bases, V lost 5 bases, and 13 bases had no gene match. The CDR3 protein is CASSTPQGRGQEKLFF. The CDR3 DNA sequence: TGTGCCAGCAGTACTCCACAGGGCAGGGGGCAAGAAAAACTGTTTTTT. Looking up the rest from reference TRBV28 and TRBJ1-4 gives the full variable domain: DVKVTQSSRYLVKRTGEKVFLECVQDMDHENMFWYRQDPGLGLRLIYFSYDVKMKEKGDIPEGYSVSREKKERFSLILESASTNQTSMYLCASSTPQGRGQEKLFFGSGTQLSVL.

The CDR3: CAIKGASTDTQYF. The DNA for the CDR3 is TGTGCCATCAAGGGGGCTAGCACAGATACGCAGTATTTT. The rearrangement links TRBV10-3 to TRBJ2-3; 7 bases line up with TRBD1. The CDR3 runs 13 residues. The V segment lost 7 bases and the J segment 0 bases; nucleotides outside the gene matches: 1. Germline CDR1 ENHRY, CDR2 SYGVKD.

The rearrangement uses TRBV19 and TRBJ2-1; 7 positions agree with TRBD2. The CDR3 is 13 amino acids. Germline values: CDR1 LNHDA, CDR2 SQIVND (reference sequence). V lost 5 bases to trimming and J lost 6 bases; unmatched junction nucleotides: 4. The CDR3 loop is CASSRASGNEQFF. The CDR3, as DNA: TGTGCCAGTAGTCGGGCTAGCGGCAATGAGCAGTTCTTC.

The chain couples TRBV28 to TRBJ2-5; 9 nucleotides line up with TRBD1. Germline assignment: CDR1 MDHEN and CDR2 SYDVKM. This CDR3 has 16 residues. Unmatched junction bases numbered 13, after V lost 6 bases and J lost 5 bases. The CDR3 nucleotides are TGTGCCAGCAGCAGCCCCGGGACAGGGTACGATGAGACCCAGTACTTC. Its translation is CASSSPGTGYDETQYF.

V gene TRBV7-6 combines with J gene TRBJ2-2, with 14 nucleotides matching TRBD2. After removal of 3 bases from V and 5 bases from J, the junction contained 2 bases not matched to a gene. This CDR3 is built from 16 residues. The germline V gene encodes CDR1 SGHVS and CDR2 FNYEAQ. For the CDR3, the DNA is TGTGCCAGCAGCTTGGGGACTAGCGGGAGTACCGGGGAGCTGTTTTTT. It is translated as CASSLGTSGSTGELFF.

The genes are TRBV5-1 and TRBJ2-3; 9 nucleotides agree with TRBD2. Losses at the gene ends were 0 bases for V and 4 bases for J; bases not matched to a gene: 6. The length of the CDR3 is 16 residues. CDR1 and CDR2 from the germline V gene are SGHRS and YFSETQ. CDR3 loop: CASSLDLAGRADTQYF. DNA for the CDR3: TGCGCCAGCAGCTTGGATCTAGCGGGACGTGCAGATACGCAGTATTTT.

The chain is built from TRBV28 and TRBJ1-5; D might be TRBD1 (6 bases). The V gene lost 4 bases and the J gene lost 4 bases, with 20 bases spanning the gap. The germline CDR1 and CDR2 sequences are MDHEN and SYDVKM. The CDR3 has 17 amino acids. The CDR3 sequence: CASSSLTGSSWNQPQHF. The CDR3 nucleotides read TGTGCCAGCAGTTCCCTCACAGGGAGCTCATGGAATCAGCCCCAGCATTTT.

This sequence joins TRBV2 and TRBJ1-5; tentative D call: TRBD1 (5 bases). Germline V lookup: CDR1 SNHLY, CDR2 FYNNEI. V lost 10 bases and J 2 bases, leaving 15 bases between the germline ends. The length of the CDR3 is 14 residues. This CDR3 is CATHQGLGNQPQHF. In DNA, the CDR3 is TGTGCCACCCATCAGGGCTTGGGCAATCAGCCCCAGCATTTT.

V is TRBV6-5 and J is TRBJ1-2; the D gene is possibly TRBD1 (6 bases). The length of the CDR3 is 16 residues. Germline V CDR1 and CDR2: MNHEY, SVGAGI. With 2 bases removed from V and 3 bases from J, the gap between germline ends came to 16 bases. The CDR3 region has the DNA TGTGCCAGCAGTTACCTGGGACACTTAAGGGACTATGGCTACACCTTC. Its protein product is CASSYLGHLRDYGYTF.

The chain links TRBV2 to TRBJ1-2; D is perhaps TRBD1 (5 bases). The germline V gene has CDR1 SNHLY and CDR2 FYNNEI. CDR3 length: 15 amino acids. Trimming left V 2 bases short and J 4 bases short, with 14 bases between. The CDR3 spells CASSERQGVGYGYTF. CDR3 in DNA: TGTGCCAGCAGTGAAAGGCAGGGCGTAGGCTATGGCTACACCTTC.

The genes are TRBV19 and TRBJ2-7, with 7 bases matching TRBD1. Germline CDR1 LNHDA, CDR2 SQIVND (reference sequence). The trim removed 6 bases at V and 0 bases at J, leaving 2 bases unmatched. The CDR3 spans 13 residues. This CDR3 is CASRTGNSYEQYF. The CDR3 coding sequence is TGTGCCAGTAGGACAGGGAACTCCTACGAGCAGTACTTC.

Only one count was recorded for this clone. The chain combines TRBV2 with TRBJ1-5; D unresolved. Germline values: CDR1 SNHLY, CDR2 FYNNEI. Trimming shortened V by 7 bases and J by 0 bases, and 7 bases separated the two germline ends. This CDR3 has 13 residues. CDR3 DNA: TGTGCCAGCAAGCGGGATAGCAATCAGCCCCAGCATTTT. Its translation: CASKRDSNQPQHF.

The V call is TRBV4-3, the J call TRBJ2-1; D call uncertain. Deletions cut 0 bases from V and 6 bases from J, with 3 bases between. This CDR3 is built from 12 residues. In germline, CDR1 is LGHNA, CDR2 YSLEER. CDR3: CASSQDLNEQFF. CDR3 nucleotide sequence: TGCGCCAGCAGCCAAGATCTCAATGAGCAGTTCTTC.

The chain joins TRBV2 to TRBJ2-5, with 9 bases fitting TRBD2. Germline V gene lookup returns CDR1 SNHLY and CDR2 FYNNEI. The CDR3 has 15 residues. J gave up 5 bases and V 4 bases, and 8 bases lay outside the gene matches. The CDR3 coding sequence is TGTGCCAGCAGTGCTTTAGCGGGAGAAACCGAGACCCAGTACTTC. Protein: CASSALAGETETQYF.

This clone came up once. This chain links TRBV30 with TRBJ1-2, with 9 bases aligning to TRBD1. Trimming removed 4 bases from V and 8 bases from J; junction bases left unmatched: 17. Germline CDR1 and CDR2: GTSNPN and SVGIG (reference sequence). CDR3 length: 16 amino acids. CDR3 sequence: CAWTPPGQGGRSGYTF. The CDR3 DNA follows: TGTGCCTGGACCCCACCGGGACAGGGAGGAAGGTCGGGCTACACCTTC.

The V and J genes are TRBV30 and TRBJ2-1; a possible D gene is TRBD1 (5 bases). CDR1 and CDR2 (germline): GTSNPN, SVGIG (reference sequence). Trimming cost V 4 bases and J 9 bases, with 10 bases left between them. CDR3 length: 11 amino acids. The CDR3 here is CAWTQGGEQFF. CDR3 coding DNA: TGTGCCTGGACTCAGGGCGGTGAGCAGTTCTTC.

This chain uses TRBV28 with TRBJ1-1; D is perhaps TRBD1 (5 bases). The CDR3 is 15 residues long. Between the trimmed V and J ends, which lost 6 bases and 1 base, there was a span of 15 bases. From germline, CDR1 is MDHEN and CDR2 SYDVKM. The CDR3 nucleotides are TGTGCCAGCAGCCAAGGAGGGACGCAGAACACTGAAGCTTTCTTT. This gives the protein CASSQGGTQNTEAFF.

This chain connects TRBV5-1 to TRBJ2-5, with 14 bases matching TRBD2. This CDR3 spans 19 amino acids. V shed 2 bases and J 1 base; nucleotides not matched to a gene: 10. The V gene's germline CDR1 is SGHRS and CDR2 YFSETQ. CDR3 DNA sequence: TGCGCCAGCAGCTTAAATTACGGGACTAGCGGGGGTACCCAAGAGACCCAGTACTTC. Translated: CASSLNYGTSGGTQETQYF.

This chain joins TRBV6-1 and TRBJ2-7, with 7 bases matching TRBD1. CDR3 length equals 14 residues. CDR1 is MNHNS, CDR2 SASEGT, per germline. Germline trimming cut 6 bases from V and 3 bases from J; bases unmatched to any gene: 8. CDR3 sequence (DNA): TGTGCCAGCAGCATCGGGACAGAAATCTACGAGCAGTACTTC. Amino acid sequence: CASSIGTEIYEQYF.

In its sample, this clone was seen once. The V and J genes are TRBV4-1 and TRBJ2-3; D unclear. CDR3 length equals 14 residues. CDR1 is MGHRA and CDR2 is YSYEKL in the germline V gene. V was clipped by 3 bases and J by 2 bases, with 9 bases between them. CDR3 bases: TGCGCCAGCAGCCACGCCGCAGTCACAGATACGCAGTATTTT. This gives the protein CASSHAAVTDTQYF.

The rearrangement links TRBV5-4 to TRBJ2-7, with 11 bases fitting TRBD2. The length of the CDR3 is 17 residues. CDR1 is SGHNT and CDR2 is YYREEE in the germline V gene (reference sequence). The ends lost 4 bases at V and 4 bases at J; junction bases unmatched: 13. CDR3 sequence (DNA): TGTGCCAGCAGCACAGCCTCGACTAGCGGGACATCATACGAGCAGTACTTC. As protein: CASSTASTSGTSYEQYF.

The gene calls are TRBV2 and TRBJ1-1; 8 bases align to TRBD1. Trimming cost V 6 bases and J 5 bases; bases outside gene matches: 8. The CDR3 length is 14 residues. CDR1 and CDR2 (germline): SNHLY, FYNNEI. As DNA, the CDR3 is TGTGCCAGCAGACAAGACAGGGGCGGTACTGAAGCTTTCTTT. Its protein is CASRQDRGGTEAFF.